This record concerns one TCR beta chain sequence. Antigen specificity is unknown. The entry originates in a study of cytomegalovirus exposure and HLA in healthy donors. About the study: The 120 validation repertoires were produced on the same platform as the 550 to 750 repertoires of the first cohort. This was reported in a later analysis. Study-level points and caveats: The study recorded more than 150 TCR beta chains that were cytomegalovirus-associated. Rare TCR sequences predominated, though certain public TCRs were found in many donors.

The data were produced by immunoSEQ multiplex PCR, yet TCRdb's version contains in-frame clones alone and is incomplete. This table holds about 160,000 clones, about nine tenths found once. The CDR3 runs 16 residues. CDR1 SGHVS and CDR2 FQNEAQ come from the germline V gene. V was cut by 1 base and J by 5 bases, with 15 bases left in between. The TCR was taken from a woman aged 18-35 years in good health and CMV-seropositive. The chain links TRBV7-8 to TRBJ1-5, with D possibly being TRBD1 (6 bases). The sample was PBMCs. CDR3 sequence: CASSLGGGARDQPQHF. CDR3 nucleotide sequence: TGTGCCAGCAGCTTAGGCGGGGGGGCGCGGGATCAGCCCCAGCATTTT. The whole variable domain, filled in from reference TRBV7-8 and TRBJ1-5, reads GAGVSQSPRYKVAKRGQDVALRCDPISGHVSLFWYQQALGQGPEFLTYFQNEAQLDKSGLPSDRFFAERPEGSVSTLKIQRTQQEDSAVYLCASSLGGGARDQPQHFGDGTRLSIL.